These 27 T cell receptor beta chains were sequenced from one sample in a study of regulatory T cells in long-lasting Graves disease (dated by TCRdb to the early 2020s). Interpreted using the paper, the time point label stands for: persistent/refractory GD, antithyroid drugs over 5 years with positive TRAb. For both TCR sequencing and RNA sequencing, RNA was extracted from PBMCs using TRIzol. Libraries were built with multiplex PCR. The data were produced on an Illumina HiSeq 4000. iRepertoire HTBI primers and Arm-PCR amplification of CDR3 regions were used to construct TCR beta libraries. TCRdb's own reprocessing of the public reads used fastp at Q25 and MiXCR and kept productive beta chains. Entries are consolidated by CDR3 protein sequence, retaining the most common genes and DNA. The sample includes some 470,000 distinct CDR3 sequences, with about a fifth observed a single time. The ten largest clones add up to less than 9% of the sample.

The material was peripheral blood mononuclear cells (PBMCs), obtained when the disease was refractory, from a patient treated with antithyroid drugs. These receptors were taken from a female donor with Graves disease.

CDR3 sequence: CAISEGGQGGGSGTEAFF. The CDR3 nucleotides are TGTGCCATCAGTGAGGGGGGACAGGGAGGCGGGAGTGGCACTGAAGCTTTCTTT. The chain couples TRBV10-3 to TRBJ1-1; 9 bases fit TRBD1. After removal of 2 bases from V and 4 bases from J, the junction contained 14 bases not matched to a gene. Germline CDR1 reads ENHRY; CDR2 reads SYGVKD. This CDR3 region has 18 residues.

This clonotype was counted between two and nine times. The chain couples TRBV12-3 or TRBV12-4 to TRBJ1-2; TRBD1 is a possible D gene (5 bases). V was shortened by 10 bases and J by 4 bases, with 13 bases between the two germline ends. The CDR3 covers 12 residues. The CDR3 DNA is TGTGCCATCCTGGGGGGTGGCTATGGCTACACCTTC. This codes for CAILGGGYGYTF.

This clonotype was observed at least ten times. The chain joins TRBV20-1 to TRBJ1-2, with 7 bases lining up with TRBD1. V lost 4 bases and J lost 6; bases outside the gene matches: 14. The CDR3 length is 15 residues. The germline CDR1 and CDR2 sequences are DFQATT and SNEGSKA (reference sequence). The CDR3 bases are TGCAGTGCTACACAGGGGTTCTCTAATCAAAATGGCTACACCTTC. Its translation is CSATQGFSNQNGYTF.

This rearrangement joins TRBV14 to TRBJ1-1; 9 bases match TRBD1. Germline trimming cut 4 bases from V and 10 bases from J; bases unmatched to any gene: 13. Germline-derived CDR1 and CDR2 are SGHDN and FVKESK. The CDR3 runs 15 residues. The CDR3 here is CASSLDSGTGIGAFF. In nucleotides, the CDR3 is TGTGCCAGCAGCCTTGATTCGGGGACAGGGATCGGAGCTTTCTTT.

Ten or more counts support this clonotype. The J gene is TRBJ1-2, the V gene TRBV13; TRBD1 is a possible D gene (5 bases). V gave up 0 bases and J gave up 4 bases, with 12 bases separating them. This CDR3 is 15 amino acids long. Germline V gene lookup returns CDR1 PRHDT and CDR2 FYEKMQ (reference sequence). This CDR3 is CASSLGDTTRYGYTF. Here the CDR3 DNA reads TGTGCCAGCAGCTTAGGGGACACGACCCGCTATGGCTACACCTTC.

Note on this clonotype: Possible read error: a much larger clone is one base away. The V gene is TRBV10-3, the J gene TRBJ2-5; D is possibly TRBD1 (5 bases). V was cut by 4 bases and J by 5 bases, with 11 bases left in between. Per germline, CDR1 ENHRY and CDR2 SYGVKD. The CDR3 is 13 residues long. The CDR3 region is CAISGGRDETQYF. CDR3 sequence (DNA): TGTGCCATCAGTGGGGGCAGGGATGAGACCCAGTACTTC.

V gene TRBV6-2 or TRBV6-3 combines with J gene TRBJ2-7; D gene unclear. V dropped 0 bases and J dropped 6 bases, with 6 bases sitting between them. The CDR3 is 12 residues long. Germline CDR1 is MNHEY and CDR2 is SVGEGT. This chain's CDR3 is CASSYSGGEQYF. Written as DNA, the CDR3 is TGTGCCAGCAGTTACTCGGGTGGCGAGCAGTACTTC.

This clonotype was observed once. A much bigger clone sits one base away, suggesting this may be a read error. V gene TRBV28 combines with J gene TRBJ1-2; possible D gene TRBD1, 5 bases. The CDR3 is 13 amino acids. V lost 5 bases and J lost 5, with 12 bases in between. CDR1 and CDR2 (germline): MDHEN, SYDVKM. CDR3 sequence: CASSATVYYGYTF. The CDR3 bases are TGTGCCAGCAGTGCGACAGTGTATTATGGCTACACCTTC.

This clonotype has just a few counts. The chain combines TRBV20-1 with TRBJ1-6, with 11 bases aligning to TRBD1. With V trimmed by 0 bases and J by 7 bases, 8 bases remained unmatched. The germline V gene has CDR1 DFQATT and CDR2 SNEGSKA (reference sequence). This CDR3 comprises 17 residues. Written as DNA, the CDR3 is TGCAGTGCTAGAGATCGGGACCGGGACAGGGGGAATTCACCCCTCCACTTT. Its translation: CSARDRDRDRGNSPLHF.

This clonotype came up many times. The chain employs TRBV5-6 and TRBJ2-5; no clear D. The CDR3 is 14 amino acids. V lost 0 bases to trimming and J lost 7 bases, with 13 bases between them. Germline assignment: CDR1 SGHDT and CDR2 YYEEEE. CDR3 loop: CASSLEAGPRTQYF. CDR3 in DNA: TGTGCCAGCAGCTTGGAGGCAGGCCCCAGGACCCAGTACTTC.

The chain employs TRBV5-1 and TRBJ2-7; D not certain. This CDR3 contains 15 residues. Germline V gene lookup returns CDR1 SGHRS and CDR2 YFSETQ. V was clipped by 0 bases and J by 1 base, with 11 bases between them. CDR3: CASSLVGPNSYEQYF. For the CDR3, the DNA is TGCGCCAGCAGCTTGGTCGGGCCGAATTCCTACGAGCAGTACTTC.

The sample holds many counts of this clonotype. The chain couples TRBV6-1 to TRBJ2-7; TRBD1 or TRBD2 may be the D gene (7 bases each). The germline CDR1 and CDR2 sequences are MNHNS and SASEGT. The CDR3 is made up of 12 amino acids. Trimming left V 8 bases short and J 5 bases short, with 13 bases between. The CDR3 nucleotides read TGTGCCAGCGGGAGGGGGCGGGACGAGCAGTACTTC. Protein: CASGRGRDEQYF.

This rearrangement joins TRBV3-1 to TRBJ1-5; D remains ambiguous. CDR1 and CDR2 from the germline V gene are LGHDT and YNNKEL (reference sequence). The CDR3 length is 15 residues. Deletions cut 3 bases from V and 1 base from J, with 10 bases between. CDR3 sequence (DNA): TGTGCCAGCAGCCATTCCGGCGGAAGCAATCAGCCCCAGCATTTT. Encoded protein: CASSHSGGSNQPQHF.

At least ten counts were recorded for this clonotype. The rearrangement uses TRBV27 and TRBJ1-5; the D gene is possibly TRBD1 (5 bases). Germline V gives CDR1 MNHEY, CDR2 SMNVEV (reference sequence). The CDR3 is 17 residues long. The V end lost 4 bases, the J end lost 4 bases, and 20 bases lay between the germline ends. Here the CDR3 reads CASSSHSRLGRNQPQHF. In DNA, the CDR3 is TGTGCCAGCAGTTCCCATTCCCGATTGGGACGGAATCAGCCCCAGCATTTT.

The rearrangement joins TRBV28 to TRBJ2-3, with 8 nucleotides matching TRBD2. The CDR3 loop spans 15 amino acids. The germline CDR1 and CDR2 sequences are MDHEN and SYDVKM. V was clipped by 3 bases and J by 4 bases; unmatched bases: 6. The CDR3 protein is CASSFLSGNPDTQYF. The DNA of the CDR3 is TGTGCCAGCAGTTTTCTTAGCGGGAACCCAGATACGCAGTATTTT.

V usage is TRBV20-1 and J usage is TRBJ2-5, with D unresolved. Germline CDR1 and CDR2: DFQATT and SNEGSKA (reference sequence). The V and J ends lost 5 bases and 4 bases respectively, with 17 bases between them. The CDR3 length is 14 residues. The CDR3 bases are TGCAGTGCTCCTCGGACCGTGATGAGAGAGACCCAGTACTTC. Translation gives CSAPRTVMRETQYF.

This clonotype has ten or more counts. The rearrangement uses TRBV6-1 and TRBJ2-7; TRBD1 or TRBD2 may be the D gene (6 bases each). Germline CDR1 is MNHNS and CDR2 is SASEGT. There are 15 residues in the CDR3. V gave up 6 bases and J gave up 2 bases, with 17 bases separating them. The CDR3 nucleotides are TGTGCCAGCAGGGACCTCAGGGGAGGCCCCTACGAGCAGTACTTC. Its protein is CASRDLRGGPYEQYF.

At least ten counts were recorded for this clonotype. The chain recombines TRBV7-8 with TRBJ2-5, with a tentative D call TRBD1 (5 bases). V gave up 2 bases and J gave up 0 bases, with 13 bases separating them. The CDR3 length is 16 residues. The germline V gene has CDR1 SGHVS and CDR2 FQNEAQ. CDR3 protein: CASSLSTEQYQETQYF. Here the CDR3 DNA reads TGTGCCAGCAGCTTATCGACAGAGCAGTACCAAGAGACCCAGTACTTC.

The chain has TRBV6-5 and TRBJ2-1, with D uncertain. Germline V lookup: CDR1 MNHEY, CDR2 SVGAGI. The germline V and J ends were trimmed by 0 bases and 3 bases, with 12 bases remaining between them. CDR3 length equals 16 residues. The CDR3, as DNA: TGTGCCAGCAGTTACTCGTCTGGTTACAGCTACAATGAGCAGTTCTTC. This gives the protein CASSYSSGYSYNEQFF.

CDR3: CASSLGRDINSPLHF. Written as DNA, the CDR3 is TGTGCCAGCAGCTTAGGCCGAGATATTAATTCACCCCTCCACTTT. The rearrangement joins TRBV7-9 to TRBJ1-6; no clear D gene. The CDR3 is 15 residues long. V was cut by 1 base and J by 6 bases, with 10 bases left in between. Looked up from germline, CDR1 is SEHNR and CDR2 is FQNEAQ (reference sequence).

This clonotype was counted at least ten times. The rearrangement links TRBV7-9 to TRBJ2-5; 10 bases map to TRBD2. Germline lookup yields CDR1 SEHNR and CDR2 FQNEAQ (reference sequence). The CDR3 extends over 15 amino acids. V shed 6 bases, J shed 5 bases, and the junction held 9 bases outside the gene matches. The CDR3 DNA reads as TGTGCCAGCAGTGAGGGGCTAGCGGGAGTTGAGACCCAGTACTTC. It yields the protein CASSEGLAGVETQYF.

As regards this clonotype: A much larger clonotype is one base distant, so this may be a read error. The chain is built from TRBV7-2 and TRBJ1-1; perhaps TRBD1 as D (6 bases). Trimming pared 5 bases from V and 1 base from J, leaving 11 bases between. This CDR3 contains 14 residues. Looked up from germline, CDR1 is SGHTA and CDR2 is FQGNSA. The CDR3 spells CASSHRAGNTEAFF. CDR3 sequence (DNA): TGTGCCAGCAGCCACAGGGCTGGGAACACTGAAGCTTTCTTT.

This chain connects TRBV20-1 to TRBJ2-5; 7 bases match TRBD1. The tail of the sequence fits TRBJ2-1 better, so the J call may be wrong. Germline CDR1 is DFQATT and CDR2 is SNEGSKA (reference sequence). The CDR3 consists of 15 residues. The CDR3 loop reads CSAYVGTEQYNEQFF. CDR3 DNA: TGCAGTGCTTACGTAGGGACAGAGCAATACAATGAGCAGTTCTTC.

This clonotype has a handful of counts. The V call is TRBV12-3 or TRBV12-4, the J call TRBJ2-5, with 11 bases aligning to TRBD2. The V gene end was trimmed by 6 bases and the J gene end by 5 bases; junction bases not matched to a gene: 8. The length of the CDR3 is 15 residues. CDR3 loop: CASRPSGGRGETQYF. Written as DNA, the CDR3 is TGTGCCAGCAGACCTAGCGGGGGGCGGGGGGAGACCCAGTACTTC.

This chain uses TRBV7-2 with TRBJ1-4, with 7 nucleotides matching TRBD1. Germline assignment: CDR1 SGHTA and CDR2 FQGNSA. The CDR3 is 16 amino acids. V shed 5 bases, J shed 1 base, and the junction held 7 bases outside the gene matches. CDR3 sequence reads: CASSLYYRGTNEKLFF. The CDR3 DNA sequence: TGTGCCAGCAGCCTGTATTACAGGGGAACTAATGAAAAACTGTTTTTT.

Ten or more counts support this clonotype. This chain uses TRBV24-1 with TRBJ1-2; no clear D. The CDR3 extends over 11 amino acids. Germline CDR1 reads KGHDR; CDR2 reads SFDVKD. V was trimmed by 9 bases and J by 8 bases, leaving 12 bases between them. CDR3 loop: CATSSINGYTF. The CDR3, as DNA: TGTGCCACCTCGAGTATTAACGGCTACACCTTC.

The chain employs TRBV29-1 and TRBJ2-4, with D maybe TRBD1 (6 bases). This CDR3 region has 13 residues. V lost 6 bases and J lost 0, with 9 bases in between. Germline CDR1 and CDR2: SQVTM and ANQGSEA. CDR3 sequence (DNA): TGCAGCGTCCGACAGGTAGCCAAAAACATTCAGTACTTC. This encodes CSVRQVAKNIQYF. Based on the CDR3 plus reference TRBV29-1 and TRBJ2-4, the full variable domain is SAVISQKPSRDICQRGTSLTIQCQVDSQVTMMFWYRQQPGQSLTLIATANQGSEATYESGFVIDKFPISRPNLTFSTLTVSNMSPEDSSIYLCSVRQVAKNIQYFGAGTRLSVL.